This TCR beta chain was retrieved from a study of shared clonotypes between healthy human individuals. Findings and limits, study-wide: Across subsets, estimated richness was generally greater for naive than for memory populations.

CD45RO-negative CD8 cells positively selected for CCR7 made up the naive population, which excluded terminally differentiated effector memory CD45RA+ cells. The authors split each subset's genomic DNA evenly across several immunoSEQ plates. The table came from immunoSEQ multiplex PCR; TCRdb's copy has only in-frame clones and leaves some out. The repertoire holds around 560,000 clones, approximately 95% seen once, with approximately 0.11% in the top ten. Regarding this clone: The antigen remains undetermined.

The germline V gene has CDR1 MNHNS and CDR2 SASEGT. V lost 3 bases to trimming and J lost 5 bases; unmatched junction nucleotides: 13. The CDR3 contains 17 residues. The receptor was isolated from a woman aged 25-40 years in good health. Sequenced material: naive CD8+ T cells sorted from blood. The V call is TRBV6-1, the J call TRBJ2-5; 9 bases are shared with TRBD1. CDR3 in DNA: TGTGCCAGCAGTGACATATCAACAGGGGGCGATTCGGAGACCCAGTACTTC. It translates to CASSDISTGGDSETQYF.